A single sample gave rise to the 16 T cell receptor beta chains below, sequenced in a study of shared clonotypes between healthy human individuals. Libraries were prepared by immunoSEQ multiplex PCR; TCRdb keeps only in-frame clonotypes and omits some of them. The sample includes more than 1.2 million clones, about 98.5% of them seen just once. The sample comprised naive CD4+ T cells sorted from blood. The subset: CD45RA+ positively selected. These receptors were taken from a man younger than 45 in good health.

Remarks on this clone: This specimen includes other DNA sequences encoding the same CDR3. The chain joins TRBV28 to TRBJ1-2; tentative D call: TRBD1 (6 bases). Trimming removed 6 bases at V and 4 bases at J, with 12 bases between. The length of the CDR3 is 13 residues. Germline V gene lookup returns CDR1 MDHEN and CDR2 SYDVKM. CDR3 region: CASRTGGLYGYTF. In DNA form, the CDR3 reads TGTGCCAGCAGGACGGGGGGGCTCTATGGCTACACCTTC.

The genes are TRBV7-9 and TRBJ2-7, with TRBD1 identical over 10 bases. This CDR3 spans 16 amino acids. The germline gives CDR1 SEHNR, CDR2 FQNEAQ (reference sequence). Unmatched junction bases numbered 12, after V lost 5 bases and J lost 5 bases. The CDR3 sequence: CASSPLPRQGANEQYF. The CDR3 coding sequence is TGTGCCAGCAGCCCCCTCCCGCGACAGGGGGCTAACGAGCAGTACTTC.

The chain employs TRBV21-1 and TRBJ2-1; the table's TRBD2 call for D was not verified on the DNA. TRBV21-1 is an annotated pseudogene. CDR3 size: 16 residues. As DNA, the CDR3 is TGTGCCAGCAGCAAAGGGCGGGCTAGCAGTACACATGAGCAGTTCTTC. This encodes CASSKGRASSTHEQFF.

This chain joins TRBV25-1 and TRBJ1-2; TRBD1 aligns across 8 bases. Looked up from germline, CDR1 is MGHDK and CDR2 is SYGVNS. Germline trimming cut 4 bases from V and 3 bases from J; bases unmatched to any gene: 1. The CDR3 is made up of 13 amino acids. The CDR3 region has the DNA TGTGCCAGCAGTGCGACAGGGGACTATGGCTACACCTTC. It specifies CASSATGDYGYTF.

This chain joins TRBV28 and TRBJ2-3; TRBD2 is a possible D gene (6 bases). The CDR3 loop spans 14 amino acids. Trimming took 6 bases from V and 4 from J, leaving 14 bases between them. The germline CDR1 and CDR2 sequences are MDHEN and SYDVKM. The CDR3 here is CASRGTSGPDTQYF. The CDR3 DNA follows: TGTGCCAGCAGAGGGACTTCGGGCCCAGATACGCAGTATTTT.

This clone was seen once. CDR3 protein: CASSTFSTDTQYF. The CDR3 DNA sequence: TGTGCCAGCAGTACCTTTAGCACAGATACGCAGTATTTT. The rearrangement links TRBV27 to TRBJ2-3, with unresolved D. Trimming shortened V by 5 bases and J by 0 bases, and 6 bases separated the two germline ends. Germline V lookup: CDR1 MNHEY, CDR2 SMNVEV (reference sequence). The CDR3 spans 13 residues.

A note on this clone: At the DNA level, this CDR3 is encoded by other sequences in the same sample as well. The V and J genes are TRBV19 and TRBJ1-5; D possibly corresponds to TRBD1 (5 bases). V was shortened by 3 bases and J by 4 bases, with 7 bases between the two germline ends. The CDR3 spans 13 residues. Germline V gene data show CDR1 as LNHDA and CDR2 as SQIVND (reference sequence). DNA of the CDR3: TGTGCCAGTAGTATTACAGGTAATCAGCCCCAGCATTTT. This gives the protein CASSITGNQPQHF.

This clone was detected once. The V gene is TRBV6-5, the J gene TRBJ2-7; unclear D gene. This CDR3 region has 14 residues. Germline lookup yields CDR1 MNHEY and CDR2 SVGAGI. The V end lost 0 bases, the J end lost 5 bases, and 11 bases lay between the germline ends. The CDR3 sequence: CASSYSNLYNEQYF. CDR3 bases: TGTGCCAGCAGTTACTCGAATTTGTATAACGAGCAGTACTTC.

The CDR3: CASSYTSGRPSYEQYF. For the CDR3, the DNA is TGTGCCAGCAGTTACACATCGGGCAGGCCCTCCTACGAGCAGTACTTC. V is TRBV6-6 and J is TRBJ2-7; D gene uncertain. Germline CDR1 and CDR2: MNHNY and SVGAGI (reference sequence). Between the trimmed V and J ends, which lost 2 bases and 0 bases, there was a span of 14 bases. The CDR3 runs to 16 residues.

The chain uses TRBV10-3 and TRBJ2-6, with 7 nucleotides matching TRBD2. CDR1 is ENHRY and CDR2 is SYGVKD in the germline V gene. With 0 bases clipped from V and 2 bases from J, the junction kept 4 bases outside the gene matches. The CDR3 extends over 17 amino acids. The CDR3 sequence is CAISESGAGAGANVLTF. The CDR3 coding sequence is TGTGCCATCAGTGAGTCCGGGGCGGGAGCTGGGGCCAACGTCCTGACTTTC.

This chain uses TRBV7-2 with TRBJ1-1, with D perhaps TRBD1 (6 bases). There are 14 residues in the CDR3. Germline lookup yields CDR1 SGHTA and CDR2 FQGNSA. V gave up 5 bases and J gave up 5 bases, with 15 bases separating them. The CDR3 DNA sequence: TGTGCCAGCAGCCGCGGGGGCTGGGGAACTGAAGCTTTCTTT. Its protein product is CASSRGGWGTEAFF.

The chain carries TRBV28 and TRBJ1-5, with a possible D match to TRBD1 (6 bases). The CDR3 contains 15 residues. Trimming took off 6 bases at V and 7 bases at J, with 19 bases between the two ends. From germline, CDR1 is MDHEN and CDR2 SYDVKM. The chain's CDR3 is CASSQSGGLGQPQHF. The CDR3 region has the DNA TGTGCCAGCAGCCAATCCGGGGGGCTTGGGCAGCCCCAGCATTTT.

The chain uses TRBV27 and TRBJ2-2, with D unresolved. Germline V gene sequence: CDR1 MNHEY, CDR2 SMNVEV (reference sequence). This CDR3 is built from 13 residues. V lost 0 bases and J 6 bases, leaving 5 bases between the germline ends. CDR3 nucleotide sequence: TGTGCCAGCAGTTTATCGGTCCCCGGGGAGCTGTTTTTT. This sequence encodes CASSLSVPGELFF.

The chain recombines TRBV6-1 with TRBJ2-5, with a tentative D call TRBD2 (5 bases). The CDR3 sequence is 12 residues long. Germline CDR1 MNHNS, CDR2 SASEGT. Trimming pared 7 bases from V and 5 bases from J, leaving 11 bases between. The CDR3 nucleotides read TGTGCCAGCAATCGAGCGGCGGAGACCCAGTACTTC. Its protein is CASNRAAETQYF.

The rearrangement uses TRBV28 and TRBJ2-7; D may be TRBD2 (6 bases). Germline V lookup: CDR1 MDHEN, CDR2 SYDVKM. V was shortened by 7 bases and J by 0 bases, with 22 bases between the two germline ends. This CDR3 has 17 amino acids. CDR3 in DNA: TGTGCCAGCATACCGACACGGGGGTCCCCCCTCTCCTACGAGCAGTACTTC. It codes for CASIPTRGSPLSYEQYF.

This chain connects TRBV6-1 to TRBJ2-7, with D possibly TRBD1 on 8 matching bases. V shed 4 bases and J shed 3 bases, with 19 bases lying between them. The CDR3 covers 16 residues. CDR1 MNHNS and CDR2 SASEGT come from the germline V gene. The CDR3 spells CASSVIQGGANYEQYF. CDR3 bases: TGTGCCAGCAGTGTCATACAGGGGGGGGCTAACTACGAGCAGTACTTC.